A single sample is the source of the 19 T cell receptor beta chains below, sequenced in a study of CD8 T cells in Susac syndrome. Random hexamers were used to reverse transcribe an amount of roughly 0.45 to 1 ug RNA. TCRdb processed the immunoSEQ multiplex PCR reads anew with MiXCR; each CDR3 protein has one entry. The table includes 100,000 to 150,000 distinct CDR3 sequences, nearly 95% detected once. Sequencing was done on a sample of CD4+ T cells from PBMCs. The receptors shown here come from a human donor in good health.

The chain joins TRBV12-3 or TRBV12-4 to TRBJ2-1, with TRBD2 matching 8 bases. The V gene end was trimmed by 7 bases and the J gene end by 9 bases; junction bases not matched to a gene: 11. The CDR3 sequence is 14 residues long. CDR3 protein: CASKVNSGGGEQFF. The CDR3 coding sequence is TGTGCCAGCAAGGTTAACTCGGGAGGGGGTGAGCAGTTCTTC.

The chain couples TRBV12-3 or TRBV12-4 to TRBJ2-1; D gene uncertain. The ends were cut back, 2 bases at V and 0 bases at J, with 8 bases in the middle. The CDR3 is 15 residues long. The DNA for the CDR3 is TGTGCCAGCAGTTTAACCCAAGGCTCCTACAATGAGCAGTTCTTC. Amino acids: CASSLTQGSYNEQFF.

The chain is built from TRBV4-2 and TRBJ2-6; D gene uncertain. Germline-derived CDR1 and CDR2 are LGHNA and YNFKEQ. The V end lost 8 bases, the J end lost 4 bases, and 21 bases lay between the germline ends. The CDR3 is made up of 17 amino acids. This CDR3 reads CASSPDATPSGANVLTF. For the CDR3, the DNA is TGTGCCAGCTCCCCGGACGCTACCCCCTCCGGGGCCAACGTCCTGACTTTC.

The chain has TRBV28 and TRBJ1-2; the D gene is possibly TRBD1 (5 bases). In germline, CDR1 is MDHEN, CDR2 SYDVKM. With 2 bases removed from V and 1 base from J, the gap between germline ends came to 14 bases. There are 16 residues in the CDR3. DNA of the CDR3: TGTGCCAGCAGTTTAGGGGACTTCCATCTTAACTATGGCTACACCTTC. Residues: CASSLGDFHLNYGYTF.

This sequence joins TRBV6-5 and TRBJ2-6; maybe TRBD1 (6 bases). Germline V lookup: CDR1 MNHEY, CDR2 SVGAGI. The CDR3 length is 18 residues. V lost 0 bases and J 1 base, leaving 13 bases between the germline ends. The CDR3 loop reads CASSYSTGTRSGANVLTF. In DNA form, the CDR3 reads TGTGCCAGCAGTTACTCTACAGGGACGAGGTCTGGGGCCAACGTCCTGACTTTC.

The chain combines TRBV29-1 with TRBJ2-1; 12 nucleotides align to TRBD2. The V gene end was trimmed by 7 bases and the J gene end by 3 bases; junction bases not matched to a gene: 4. The CDR3 extends over 14 amino acids. Germline V gives CDR1 SQVTM, CDR2 ANQGSEA. CDR3 loop: CSGGTSGLYNEQFF. The CDR3 DNA reads as TGCAGCGGAGGGACTAGCGGGCTCTACAATGAGCAGTTCTTC.

This chain joins TRBV28 and TRBJ2-5, with D unclear. The V gene's germline CDR1 is MDHEN and CDR2 SYDVKM. V gave up 7 bases and J gave up 5 bases, with 8 bases separating them. The CDR3 loop spans 11 amino acids. In nucleotides, the CDR3 is TGTGCCAGCACCCTGAGGGAGACCCAGTACTTC. Protein sequence: CASTLRETQYF.

V and J are TRBV19 and TRBJ1-5; 7 bases match TRBD1. Germline V gene lookup returns CDR1 LNHDA and CDR2 SQIVND (reference sequence). There are 15 residues in the CDR3. Trimming at V came to 3 bases and at J to 2 bases, leaving 4 bases not matched to a gene. The CDR3 loop reads CASSMIGQGNQPQHF. CDR3 nucleotide sequence: TGTGCCAGTAGTATGATTGGACAGGGCAATCAGCCCCAGCATTTT.

The CDR3 loop is CAWKHIGTGEAFF. In nucleotides, the CDR3 is TGTGCCTGGAAACATATAGGGACAGGTGAAGCTTTCTTT. The V and J genes are TRBV30 and TRBJ1-1, with 8 bases lining up with TRBD1. The CDR3 spans 13 residues. Germline V gene lookup returns CDR1 GTSNPN and CDR2 SVGIG (reference sequence). Losses at the gene ends were 4 bases for V and 7 bases for J; bases not matched to a gene: 8.

Here the CDR3 DNA reads TGTGCCAGTAGTATTAAGTTGGTGAACACTGAAGCTTTCTTT. Protein product: CASSIKLVNTEAFF. The chain uses TRBV19 and TRBJ1-1, with no clear D. The CDR3 contains 14 residues. Trimming cost V 3 bases and J 0 bases, with 8 bases left between them. Germline V CDR1 and CDR2: LNHDA, SQIVND (reference sequence). Filled out from reference TRBV19 and TRBJ1-1, the complete variable domain reads DGGITQSPKYLFRKEGQNVTLSCEQNLNHDAMYWYRQDPGQGLRLIYYSQIVNDFQKGDIAEGYSVSREKKESFPLTVTSAQKNPTAFYLCASSIKLVNTEAFFGQGTRLTVV.

This clonotype was seen just once. V gene TRBV20-1 combines with J gene TRBJ2-7, with 11 bases that match TRBD2. CDR3 size: 15 residues. Germline CDR1 reads DFQATT; CDR2 reads SNEGSKA (reference sequence). The trim removed 4 bases at V and 5 bases at J, leaving 10 bases unmatched. CDR3 sequence (DNA): TGCAGTGCTATCAATAGCGGGAGGGCCAGGGACGAGCAGTACTTC. Its translation is CSAINSGRARDEQYF.

V gene TRBV7-2 combines with J gene TRBJ2-7; TRBD2 agrees at 9 bases. Germline CDR1 SGHTA, CDR2 FQGNSA. CDR3 length: 15 amino acids. Germline trimming cut 5 bases from V and 5 bases from J; bases unmatched to any gene: 10. The CDR3 nucleotides read TGTGCCAGCAGCCGGCGGGGGGGCCTTATAAACGAGCAGTACTTC. Translated: CASSRRGGLINEQYF.

The chain combines TRBV29-1 with TRBJ2-1; D possibly corresponds to TRBD2 (6 bases). From germline, CDR1 is SQVTM and CDR2 ANQGSEA. Deletions cut 4 bases from V and 0 bases from J, with 10 bases between. The CDR3 totals 14 residues. The CDR3 DNA reads TGCAGCGTTGCGAGGAGGGTCTCCTACAATGAGCAGTTCTTC. Its translation is CSVARRVSYNEQFF.

The chain carries TRBV7-9 and TRBJ1-2; D is unresolved. With 5 bases removed from V and 10 bases from J, the gap between germline ends came to 20 bases. This CDR3 has 14 amino acids. In germline, CDR1 is SEHNR, CDR2 FQNEAQ (reference sequence). The CDR3 region is CASSPVWTDPYYTF. CDR3 nucleotide sequence: TGTGCCAGCAGCCCCGTTTGGACGGACCCTTACTACACCTTC.

Only a few counts were recorded for this clonotype. This chain joins TRBV18 and TRBJ1-5; the D is unclear. CDR1 and CDR2 (germline): KGHSH, LQKENI. The CDR3 is made up of 12 amino acids. V was trimmed by 1 base and J by 6 bases, leaving 4 bases between them. The CDR3 DNA reads TGTGCCAGCTCACCACGGGGTCAGCCCCAGCATTTT. Translation gives CASSPRGQPQHF.

The V call is TRBV30, the J call TRBJ2-7, with D possibly being TRBD1 (6 bases). The CDR3 is made up of 12 amino acids. V lost 0 bases, J lost 3 bases, and 6 bases lay in between. Germline lookup yields CDR1 GTSNPN and CDR2 SVGIG (reference sequence). DNA for the CDR3: TGTGCCTGGAGTGTACAGGGCTACGAGCAGTACTTC. This gives the protein CAWSVQGYEQYF.

The J gene is TRBJ2-7, the V gene TRBV28, with TRBD2 matching over 8 bases. This CDR3 has 17 amino acids. Per the germline V gene, CDR1 is MDHEN and CDR2 is SYDVKM. Trimming cost V 4 bases and J 1 base; bases outside gene matches: 12. Here the CDR3 reads CASSSAHRLAYSYEQYF. DNA of the CDR3: TGTGCCAGCAGTTCCGCTCACAGACTAGCGTATTCCTACGAGCAGTACTTC.

In its sample, this clonotype was seen once. The chain recombines TRBV29-1 with TRBJ1-1; tentative D call: TRBD1 (5 bases). The germline CDR1 and CDR2 sequences are SQVTM and ANQGSEA. This CDR3 comprises 12 residues. V gave up 8 bases and J gave up 2 bases, with 12 bases separating them. CDR3 protein: CSTRDGNTEAFF. CDR3 nucleotide sequence: TGCAGCACCCGGGACGGTAACACTGAAGCTTTCTTT.

The CDR3 DNA is TGTGCCAGCAGTTCGCTTCCGACTAGCGGGAGGGGAGATACGCAGTATTTT. Translated, it gives CASSSLPTSGRGDTQYF. This chain connects TRBV28 to TRBJ2-3, with 14 bases identical to TRBD2. Germline values: CDR1 MDHEN, CDR2 SYDVKM. The CDR3 loop spans 17 amino acids. V shed 4 bases, J shed 5 bases, and the junction held 8 bases outside the gene matches.